The T cell receptor beta chain described here comes from a study of response to subunit inactivated influenza vaccine. General study results and limits: New T cells are recruited in small numbers by each seasonal influenza vaccination, according to the authors' suggestion.

This CDR3 has 13 residues. Germline CDR1 LGHNA, CDR2 YSLEER. Concerning this clonotype itself: Its target is not known. One end of the junction does not line up with germline, which may come from a read error.

TCRdb re-derived calls from the RT-PCR reads in MiXCR, one entry per CDR3 protein. The sample contains more than 600,000 distinct CDR3 sequences, about 18% of which appear only once. This material consisted of PBMCs from blood, taken about 5 days after vaccination. The rearrangement joins TRBV4-3 to TRBJ2-2; D unclear. This TCR came from a man aged 45-65 years who received an inactivated influenza vaccine. For the CDR3, the DNA is TGCGTCAGCAGCCGCAGGTTGGGCGGGGAGCTGTTTTTT. Residues: CVSSRRLGGELFF.